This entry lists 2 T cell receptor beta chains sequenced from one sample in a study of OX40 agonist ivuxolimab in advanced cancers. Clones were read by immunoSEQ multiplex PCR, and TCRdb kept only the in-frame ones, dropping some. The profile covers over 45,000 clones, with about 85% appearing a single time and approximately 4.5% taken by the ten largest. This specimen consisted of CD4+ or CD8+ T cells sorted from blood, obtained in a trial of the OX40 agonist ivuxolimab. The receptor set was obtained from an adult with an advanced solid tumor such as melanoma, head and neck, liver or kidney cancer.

CDR3 sequence: CASKATSGGSSYEQYF. For the CDR3, the DNA is TGTGCCAGCAAGGCGACTAGCGGGGGAAGCTCCTACGAGCAGTACTTC. The chain combines TRBV2 with TRBJ2-7; 12 bases line up with TRBD2. The CDR3 is made up of 16 amino acids. The trim removed 7 bases at V and 0 bases at J, leaving 7 bases unmatched. Germline V gene data show CDR1 as SNHLY and CDR2 as FYNNEI.

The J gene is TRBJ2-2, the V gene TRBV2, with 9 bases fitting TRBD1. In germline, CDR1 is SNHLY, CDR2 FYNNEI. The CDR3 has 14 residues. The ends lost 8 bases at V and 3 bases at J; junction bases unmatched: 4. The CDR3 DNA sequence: TGTGCCAGCCGGGACAGGGAGGACACCGGGGAGCTGTTTTTT. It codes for CASRDREDTGELFF.